This T cell receptor (beta chain) was sequenced in a study of tumor-infiltrating lymphocytes in primary liver carcinoma. Study as a whole: Those enrolled were patients of both sexes, who were aged 30 to 69 years. Study-level points and caveats: Blood fell significantly below tumors in its top-250-clone fraction (p = 0.039). Representation across all five tumor regions was limited to only about 7.5-25% of top clones.

Joint extraction of RNA and DNA used roughly 19-33 mg of bulk tissue that was unsorted. Over 80% of the cells in every tumor sample were viable tumor cells. With around 450 ng total RNA as template and a constant-region primer, TCR beta cDNA was made. The TCR beta library was amplified through three nested multiplex PCR rounds in a modified ARM-PCR procedure. Primers for the first two PCR rounds were TRBV1-TRBV30 forward primers and a C-beta reverse primer (roughly 10 cycles per round). TCRdb passed the multiplex PCR reads through MiXCR, listing each CDR3 protein once. The sample consists of fewer than 150,000 distinct CDR3 sequences, around two thirds of them appearing once. The CDR3 consists of 14 residues. CDR1 is SGHRS, CDR2 YFSETQ, per germline. Only one count was recorded for this clonotype. Its specificity is not known. At one boundary the junction diverges from the germline segment, which might be a read error.

The specimen sequenced was liver tumor tissue from sampling region 1. Subset specified: tumor region T1, superior pole. This TCR derives from a woman aged 60-75 years with primary liver carcinoma and hepatitis B virus infection. The chain has TRBV5-1 and TRBJ2-1, with D unresolved. The CDR3 region is CASNLVPPYNEQFF. For the CDR3, the DNA is TGCGCCAGCAACTTGGTCCCTCCCTACAATGAGCAGTTCTTC.